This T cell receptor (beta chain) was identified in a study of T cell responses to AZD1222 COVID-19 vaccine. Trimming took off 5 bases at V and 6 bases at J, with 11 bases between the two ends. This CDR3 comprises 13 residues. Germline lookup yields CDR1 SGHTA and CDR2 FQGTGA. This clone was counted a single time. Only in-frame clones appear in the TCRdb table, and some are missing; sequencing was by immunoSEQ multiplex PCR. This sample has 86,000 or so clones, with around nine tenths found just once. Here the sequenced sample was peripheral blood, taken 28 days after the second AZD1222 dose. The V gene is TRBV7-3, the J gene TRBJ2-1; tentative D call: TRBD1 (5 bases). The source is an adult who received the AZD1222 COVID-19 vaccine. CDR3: CASSPARANEQFF. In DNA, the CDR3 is TGTGCCAGCAGCCCTGCCAGGGCCAATGAGCAGTTCTTC. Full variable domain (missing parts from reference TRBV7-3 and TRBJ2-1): GAGVSQTPSNKVTEKGKYVELRCDPISGHTALYWYRQSLGQGPEFLIYFQGTGAADDSGLPNDRFFAVRPEGSVSTLKIQRTERGDSAVYLCASSPARANEQFFGPGTRLTVL.